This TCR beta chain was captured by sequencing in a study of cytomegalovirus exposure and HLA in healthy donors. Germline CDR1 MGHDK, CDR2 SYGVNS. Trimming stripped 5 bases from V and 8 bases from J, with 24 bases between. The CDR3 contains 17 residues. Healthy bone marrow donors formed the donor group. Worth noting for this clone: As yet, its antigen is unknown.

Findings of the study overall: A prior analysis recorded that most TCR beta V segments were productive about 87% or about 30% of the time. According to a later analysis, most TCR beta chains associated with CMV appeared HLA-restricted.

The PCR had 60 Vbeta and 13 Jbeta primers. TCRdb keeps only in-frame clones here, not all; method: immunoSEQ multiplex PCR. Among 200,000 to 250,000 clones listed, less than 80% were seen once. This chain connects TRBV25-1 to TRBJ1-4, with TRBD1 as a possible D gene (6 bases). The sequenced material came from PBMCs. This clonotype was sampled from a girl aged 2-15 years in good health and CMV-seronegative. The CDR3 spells CASSSSGAVDELEKLFF. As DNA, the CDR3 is TGTGCCAGCAGTAGCTCAGGGGCCGTCGACGAATTGGAAAAACTGTTTTTT.